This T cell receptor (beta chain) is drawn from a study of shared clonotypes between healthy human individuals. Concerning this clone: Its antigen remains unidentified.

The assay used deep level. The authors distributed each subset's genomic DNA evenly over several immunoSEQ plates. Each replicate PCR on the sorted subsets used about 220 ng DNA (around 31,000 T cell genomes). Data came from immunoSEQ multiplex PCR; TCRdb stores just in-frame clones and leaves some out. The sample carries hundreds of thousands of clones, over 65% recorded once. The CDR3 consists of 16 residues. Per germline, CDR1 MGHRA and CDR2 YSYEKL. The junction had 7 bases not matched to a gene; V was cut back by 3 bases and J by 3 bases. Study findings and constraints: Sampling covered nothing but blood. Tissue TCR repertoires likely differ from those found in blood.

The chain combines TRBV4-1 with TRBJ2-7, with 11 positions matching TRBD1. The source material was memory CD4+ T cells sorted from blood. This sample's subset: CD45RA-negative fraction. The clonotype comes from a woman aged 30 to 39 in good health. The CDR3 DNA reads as TGCGCCAGCAGCCACTCTTTGGGGACAGGGGGCTACGAGCAGTACTTC. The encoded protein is CASSHSLGTGGYEQYF.